The 23 T cell receptor beta chains reported below all come from one sample, sequenced in a study of T-cell memory formation after mild COVID-19. TCRdb processed the 5' RACE reads anew with MiXCR; each CDR3 protein has one entry. The sample records 450,000 to 650,000 distinct CDR3 sequences, 20% being singletons. Sequencing input: PBMCs or a T cell subset sorted from them (not recorded which). The source of these receptors is an adult woman who had mild COVID-19 (a few samples of this study predate the infection). Cell type and time point are not known.

V is TRBV14 and J is TRBJ2-6; the D is unclear. CDR3 length: 16 residues. V was clipped by 4 bases and J by 4 bases, with 14 bases between them. Germline lookup yields CDR1 SGHDN and CDR2 FVKESK. The CDR3 coding sequence is TGTGCCAGCAGCCTAAGACTGATGCAAGGGGCCAACGTCCTGACTTTC. Translating it yields CASSLRLMQGANVLTF.

This clonotype was seen only once. The chain recombines TRBV29-1 with TRBJ2-7; 7 bases are a match to TRBD2. The germline V gene has CDR1 SQVTM and CDR2 ANQGSEA. The CDR3 length is 14 residues. Trimming removed 6 bases from V and 3 bases from J; junction bases left unmatched: 11. The CDR3 protein is CSVRGPSGDYEQYF. The CDR3 nucleotides are TGCAGCGTCCGCGGCCCTAGCGGAGACTACGAGCAGTACTTC.

This clonotype has a handful of counts. V and J are TRBV7-2 and TRBJ1-3; TRBD1 agrees at 7 bases. The CDR3 loop spans 16 amino acids. Unmatched junction bases numbered 8, after V lost 2 bases and J lost 4 bases. Germline V lookup: CDR1 SGHTA, CDR2 FQGNSA. The CDR3 reads CASSLYSGTVGNTIYF. In nucleotides, the CDR3 is TGTGCCAGCAGCTTATACTCCGGGACAGTCGGAAACACCATATATTTT. The variable domain in full, with the rest retrieved from reference TRBV7-2 and TRBJ1-3, is GAGVSQSPSNKVTEKGKDVELRCDPISGHTALYWYRQSLGQGLEFLIYFQGNSAPDKSGLPSDRFSAERTGGSVSTLTIQRTQQEDSAVYLCASSLYSGTVGNTIYFGEGSWLTVV.

The CDR3 region has the DNA TGTGCCACCAGTGATTTACAGGGGGACCAAGAGACCCAGTACTTC. This encodes CATSDLQGDQETQYF. This sequence joins TRBV24-1 and TRBJ2-5; 8 bases are a match to TRBD1. The ends lost 1 base at V and 0 bases at J; junction bases unmatched: 0. Germline assignment: CDR1 KGHDR and CDR2 SFDVKD. The CDR3 spans 15 residues.

V usage is TRBV7-2 and J usage is TRBJ1-5; D gene unclear. Trimming took 3 bases from V and 7 from J, leaving 22 bases between them. Germline-derived CDR1 and CDR2 are SGHTA and FQGNSA. The CDR3 runs to 17 residues. As DNA, the CDR3 is TGTGCCAGCAGCTTGAATCCGGCAGGAGGTTTTCCGCAGCCCCAGCATTTT. Translating it yields CASSLNPAGGFPQPQHF.

The chain combines TRBV27 with TRBJ1-5; no reliable D call. V lost 8 bases, J lost 0 bases, and 14 bases lay in between. Per germline, CDR1 MNHEY and CDR2 SMNVEV (reference sequence). The CDR3 length is 15 residues. CDR3 nucleotides: TGTGCCAGCGGAGGTGGGGTTCATAGCAATCAGCCCCAGCATTTT. Its translation: CASGGGVHSNQPQHF.

V and J are TRBV21-1 and TRBJ2-1; TRBD1 is the table's D call, not checked against the DNA. TRBV21-1 is an annotated pseudogene. The CDR3 spans 16 residues. Here the CDR3 DNA reads TGTGCCAGCAGCAAATACCCCCAGAGCTCCTACAATGAGCAGTTCTTC. Residues: CASSKYPQSSYNEQFF.

The chain is built from TRBV6-5 and TRBJ2-1; D may be TRBD1 (5 bases). In germline, CDR1 is MNHEY, CDR2 SVGAGI. The CDR3 totals 12 residues. Trimming took off 8 bases at V and 5 bases at J, with 10 bases between the two ends. CDR3 amino acids: CASRTGHNEQFF. The CDR3 DNA follows: TGTGCCAGCCGCACAGGACACAATGAGCAGTTCTTC.

The chain uses TRBV5-1 and TRBJ1-6; D uncertain. Germline values: CDR1 SGHRS, CDR2 YFSETQ. This CDR3 contains 15 residues. V was clipped by 2 bases and J by 7 bases, with 13 bases between them. As DNA, the CDR3 is TGCGCCAGCAGCTTTGTTCAGGCCGGAAATTCACCCCTCCACTTT. Its translation is CASSFVQAGNSPLHF.

The V gene is TRBV7-9, the J gene TRBJ2-5; 7 nucleotides align to TRBD2. CDR3 size: 14 residues. V lost 4 bases to trimming and J lost 1 base; unmatched junction nucleotides: 3. CDR1 and CDR2 (germline): SEHNR, FQNEAQ (reference sequence). The CDR3 protein is CASSSLAVQETQYF. DNA for the CDR3: TGTGCCAGCAGCTCGCTAGCGGTCCAAGAGACCCAGTACTTC.

The rearrangement uses TRBV7-9 and TRBJ2-1, with 10 bases lining up with TRBD2. V shed 0 bases and J 15 bases; nucleotides not matched to a gene: 14. CDR1 is SEHNR and CDR2 is FQNEAQ in the germline V gene (reference sequence). This CDR3 spans 16 amino acids. The CDR3 loop reads CASSLATSGQSALSFF. CDR3 DNA sequence: TGTGCCAGCAGCTTAGCGACTAGCGGGCAATCGGCATTGTCGTTCTTC.

This clonotype has a count of ten or more. The chain is built from TRBV7-9 and TRBJ2-1; tentative D call: TRBD1 (6 bases). Germline CDR1 is SEHNR and CDR2 is FQNEAQ (reference sequence). Trimming took 5 bases from V and 7 from J, leaving 9 bases between them. CDR3 size: 12 residues. The CDR3 DNA is TGTGCCAGCAGCGTACAGGGTAATGAGCAGTTCTTC. This sequence encodes CASSVQGNEQFF.

In the case of this clonotype: A junction boundary mismatches the germline segment, possibly from a read error. The V gene is TRBV4-3, the J gene TRBJ1-2; TRBD1 aligns across 8 bases. The CDR3 spans 15 residues. CDR1 LGHNA and CDR2 YSLEER come from the germline V gene. CDR3 sequence (DNA): TGCGACAGCAGCCAATCGGACAGGGTCTGGTATGGCTACACCTTC. Residues: CDSSQSDRVWYGYTF.

This chain connects TRBV29-1 to TRBJ2-3, with 8 positions matching TRBD2. V gave up 7 bases and J gave up 4 bases; unmatched junction bases: 10. Looked up from germline, CDR1 is SQVTM and CDR2 is ANQGSEA. This CDR3 region has 14 residues. The CDR3 here is CSALRGVRSDTQYF. The CDR3 nucleotides read TGCAGCGCCCTGCGGGGGGTTAGATCAGATACGCAGTATTTT.

The V gene is TRBV4-2, the J gene TRBJ1-2; D is unclear. Germline values: CDR1 LGHNA, CDR2 YNFKEQ. The CDR3 consists of 14 residues. Trimming stripped 1 base from V and 8 bases from J, with 14 bases between. CDR3 residues: CASSQAAGVDGYTF. DNA of the CDR3: TGTGCCAGCAGCCAAGCGGCCGGGGTAGACGGCTACACCTTC.

V and J are TRBV6-1 and TRBJ2-2; D is unclear. V was clipped by 4 bases and J by 5 bases, with 8 bases between them. Germline CDR1 MNHNS, CDR2 SASEGT. CDR3 length equals 13 residues. The CDR3 region is CASSVTTTGELFF. The CDR3 nucleotides are TGTGCCAGCAGTGTCACCACTACCGGGGAGCTGTTTTTT.

The chain joins TRBV12-3 or TRBV12-4 to TRBJ1-5; a weak D match, TRBD1 (6 bases). The CDR3 spans 15 residues. V gave up 2 bases and J gave up 6 bases, with 14 bases separating them. The CDR3 nucleotides read TGTGCCAGCAGTTTATCCCACAGGGCGAGTCAGCCCCAGCATTTT. Protein product: CASSLSHRASQPQHF.

The CDR3 here is CAIRDRVEVTEAFF. CDR3 bases: TGTGCCATCAGGGACAGGGTGGAAGTCACTGAAGCTTTCTTT. The rearrangement uses TRBV10-3 and TRBJ1-1, with 8 positions matching TRBD1. CDR1 is ENHRY and CDR2 is SYGVKD in the germline V gene. The CDR3 spans 14 residues. The J segment lost 4 bases and the V segment lost 6 bases, leaving 7 bases of the junction unmatched.

There are a few counts of this clonotype. V is TRBV6-5 and J is TRBJ1-1; tentative D call: TRBD1 (6 bases). The CDR3 totals 17 residues. Per germline, CDR1 MNHEY and CDR2 SVGAGI. V lost 0 bases to trimming and J lost 2 bases, with 16 bases between them. The DNA of the CDR3 is TGTGCCAGCAGTTACTCTGACAGGAGGGATTTCAACACTGAAGCTTTCTTT. As protein: CASSYSDRRDFNTEAFF.

V and J are TRBV12-3 or TRBV12-4 and TRBJ2-2, with a weak D call TRBD2 (5 bases). The CDR3 spans 15 residues. V was shortened by 2 bases and J by 5 bases, with 12 bases between the two germline ends. The CDR3 spells CASSLSGPGTGELFF. The CDR3 DNA reads as TGTGCCAGCAGTTTATCTGGCCCGGGAACCGGGGAGCTGTTTTTT.

This clonotype was counted many times. The V gene is TRBV3-1, the J gene TRBJ1-1; 8 positions agree with TRBD1. V lost 4 bases, J lost 4 bases, and 11 bases stayed unmatched. In germline, CDR1 is LGHDT, CDR2 YNNKEL (reference sequence). The CDR3 totals 16 residues. CDR3 region: CASSRNTGGGGTEAFF. DNA for the CDR3: TGTGCCAGCAGCCGAAACACAGGGGGAGGAGGCACTGAAGCTTTCTTT. Variable domain in full (rest from reference TRBV3-1 and TRBJ1-1): DTAVSQTPKYLVTQMGNDKSIKCEQNLGHDTMYWYKQDSKKFLKIMFSYNNKELIINETVPNRFSPKSPDKAHLNLHINSLELGDSAVYFCASSRNTGGGGTEAFFGQGTRLTVV.

This sequence joins TRBV27 and TRBJ2-7; TRBD1 matches 7 bases. The CDR3 is 13 residues long. Losses at the gene ends were 5 bases for V and 6 bases for J; bases not matched to a gene: 7. From germline, CDR1 is MNHEY and CDR2 SMNVEV (reference sequence). This CDR3 reads CASSPYRGGEQYF. In nucleotides, the CDR3 is TGTGCCAGCAGTCCCTACAGGGGCGGCGAGCAGTACTTC.

The chain couples TRBV5-1 to TRBJ1-1; 8 nucleotides agree with TRBD1. This CDR3 has 14 residues. The trim removed 1 base at V and 3 bases at J, leaving 2 bases unmatched. CDR1 and CDR2 (germline): SGHRS, YFSETQ. The DNA for the CDR3 is TGCGCCAGCAGCTTGCAGGGGGCTGACACTGAAGCTTTCTTT. This sequence encodes CASSLQGADTEAFF.